The clone carrying this T cell receptor beta chain was detected only once. This record comes from a study of control samples from healthy donors and cancer patients. TCRdb's copy holds only in-frame clones and misses some; the assay was immunoSEQ multiplex PCR. The table records some 120,000 clones, around 90% of them present only once. Sequences were obtained from blood. This clonotype originated in a man aged 18-30 years in good health.

CDR3 nucleotides: TGTGCCAGCAGACGGACAGGGGGTATATATGGCTACACCTTC. This translates into CASRRTGGIYGYTF. The V and J genes are TRBV6-5 and TRBJ1-2; 10 nucleotides line up with TRBD1. The J segment lost 5 bases and the V segment lost 6 bases, leaving 6 bases of the junction unmatched. CDR1 and CDR2 (germline): MNHEY, SVGAGI. The length of the CDR3 is 14 residues.